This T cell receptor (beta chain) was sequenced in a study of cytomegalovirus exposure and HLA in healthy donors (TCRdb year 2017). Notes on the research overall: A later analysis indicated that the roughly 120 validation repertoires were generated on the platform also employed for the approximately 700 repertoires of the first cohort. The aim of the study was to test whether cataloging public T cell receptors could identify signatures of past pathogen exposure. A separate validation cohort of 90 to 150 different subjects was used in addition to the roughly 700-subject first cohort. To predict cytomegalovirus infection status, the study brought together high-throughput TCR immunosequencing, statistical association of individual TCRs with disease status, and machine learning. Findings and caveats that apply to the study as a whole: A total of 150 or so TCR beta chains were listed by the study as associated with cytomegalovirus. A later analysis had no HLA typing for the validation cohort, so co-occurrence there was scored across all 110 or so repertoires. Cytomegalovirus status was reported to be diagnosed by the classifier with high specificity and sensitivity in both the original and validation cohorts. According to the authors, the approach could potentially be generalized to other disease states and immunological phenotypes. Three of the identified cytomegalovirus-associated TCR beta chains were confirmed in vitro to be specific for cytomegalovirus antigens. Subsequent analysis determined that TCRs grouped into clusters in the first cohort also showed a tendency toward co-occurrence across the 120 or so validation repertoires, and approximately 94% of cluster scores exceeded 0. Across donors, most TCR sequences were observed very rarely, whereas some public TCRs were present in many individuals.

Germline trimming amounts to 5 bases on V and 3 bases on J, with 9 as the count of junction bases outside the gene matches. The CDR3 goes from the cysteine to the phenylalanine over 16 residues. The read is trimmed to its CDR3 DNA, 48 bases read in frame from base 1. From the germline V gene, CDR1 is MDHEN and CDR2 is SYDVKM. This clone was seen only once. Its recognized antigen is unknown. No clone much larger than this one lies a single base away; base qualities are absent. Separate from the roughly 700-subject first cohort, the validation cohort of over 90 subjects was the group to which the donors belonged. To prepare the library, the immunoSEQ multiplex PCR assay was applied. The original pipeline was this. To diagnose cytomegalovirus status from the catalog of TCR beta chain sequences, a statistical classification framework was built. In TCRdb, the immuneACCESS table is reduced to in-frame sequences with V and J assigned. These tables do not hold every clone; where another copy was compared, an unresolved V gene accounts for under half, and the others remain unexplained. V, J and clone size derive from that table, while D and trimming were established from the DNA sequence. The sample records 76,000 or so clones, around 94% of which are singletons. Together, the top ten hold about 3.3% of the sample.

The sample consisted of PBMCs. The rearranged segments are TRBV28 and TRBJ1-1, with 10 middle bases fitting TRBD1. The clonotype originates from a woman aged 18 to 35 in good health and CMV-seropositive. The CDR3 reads CASSRSGTGEDTEAFF. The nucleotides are TGTGCCAGCAGTAGGTCCGGGACAGGGGAAGACACTGAAGCTTTCTTT.